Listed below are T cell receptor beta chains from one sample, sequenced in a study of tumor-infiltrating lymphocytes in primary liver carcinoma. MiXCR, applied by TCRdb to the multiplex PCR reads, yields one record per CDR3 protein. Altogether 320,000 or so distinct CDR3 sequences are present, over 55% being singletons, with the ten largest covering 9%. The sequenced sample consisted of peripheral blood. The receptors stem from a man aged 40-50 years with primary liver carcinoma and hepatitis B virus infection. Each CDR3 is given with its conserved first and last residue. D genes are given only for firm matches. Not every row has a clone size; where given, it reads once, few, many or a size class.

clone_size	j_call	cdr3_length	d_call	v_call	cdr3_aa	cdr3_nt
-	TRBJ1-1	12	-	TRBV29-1	CSVGYGLYEVFF	TGCAGCGTTGGATATGGGCTATATGAAGTTTTCTTT
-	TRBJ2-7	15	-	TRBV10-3	CAISESGREVYGQYF	TGTGCCATCAGTGAGTCTGGCAGAGAAGTCTACGGGCAGTACTTC
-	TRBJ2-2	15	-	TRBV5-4	CASSVDGENTGELFF	TGTGCCAGCAGCGTGGACGGGGAGAACACCGGGGAGCTGTTTTTT
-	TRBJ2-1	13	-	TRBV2	CASHRDLDNEQFF	TGTGCCAGCCACAGGGATTTGGACAATGAGCAGTTCTTC
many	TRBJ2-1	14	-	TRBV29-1	CSAARPSEYNEQFF	TGCAGTGCGGCGCGGCCGAGCGAATACAATGAGCAGTTCTTC
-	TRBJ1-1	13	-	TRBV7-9	CASSRGKNTEAFF	TGTGCCAGCAGCAGGGGAAAGAACACTGAAGCTTTCTTT
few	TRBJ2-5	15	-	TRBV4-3	CASSQDWDFQETQYF	TGCGCCAGCAGCCAAGATTGGGACTTCCAAGAGACCCAGTACTTC
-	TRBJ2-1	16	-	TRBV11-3	CANSLLQEAPYNEQFF	TGTGCCAACAGCTTATTGCAGGAAGCCCCTTACAATGAGCAGTTCTTC
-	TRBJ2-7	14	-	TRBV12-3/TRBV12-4	CANSQGPVAYEQYF	TGTGCCAACAGTCAGGGACCGGTAGCCTACGAGCAGTACTTC
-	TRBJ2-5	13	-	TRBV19	CASSMEDQETQYF	TGTGCCAGTAGTATGGAGGACCAAGAGACCCAGTACTTC
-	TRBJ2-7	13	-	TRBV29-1	CSAGGSLVCEEYF	TGCAGCGCTGGCGGATCACTTGTTTGCGAGGAGTACTTC
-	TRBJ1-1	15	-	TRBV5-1	CASSLLGAPGTEAFF	TGCGCCAGCAGCCTCCTGGGGGCCCCTGGCACTGAAGCTTTCTTT
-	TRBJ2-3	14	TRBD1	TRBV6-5	CASRSPGGSHTQYF	TGTGCCAGCAGGTCGCCAGGGGGTTCGCATACGCAGTATTTT
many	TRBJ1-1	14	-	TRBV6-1	CASTQGTVNTEAFF	TGTGCCAGCACCCAAGGGACGGTGAACACTGAAGCTTTCTTT
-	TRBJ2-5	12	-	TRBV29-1	CGGMDSGGIQYF	TGCGGCGGTATGGACAGTGGAGGGATCCAGTACTTC
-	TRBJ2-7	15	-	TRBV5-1	CASKEGLLSGYEQYF	TGCGCCAGCAAAGAGGGCCTACTCTCCGGGTACGAGCAGTACTTC
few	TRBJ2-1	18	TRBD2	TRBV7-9	CASSSRVAGGKTYNEQFF	TGTGCCAGCAGCTCCCGGGTAGCGGGAGGGAAAACCTACAATGAGCAGTTCTTC
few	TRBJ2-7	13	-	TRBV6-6	CASSLDRRGEQYF	TGTGCCAGCAGCTTAGACCGCCGGGGCGAGCAGTACTTC
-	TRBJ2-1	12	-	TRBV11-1	CANSKVVGKQFF	TGTGCCAACAGCAAGGTAGTGGGTAAGCAGTTCTTC
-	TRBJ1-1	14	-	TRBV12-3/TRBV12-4	CTSTLGVSGTEAFF	TGTACCAGCACCTTAGGGGTGTCGGGCACTGAAGCTTTCTTT
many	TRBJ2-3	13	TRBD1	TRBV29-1	CSAGTGAPDTQYF	TGCAGCGCTGGGACAGGGGCCCCAGATACGCAGTATTTT
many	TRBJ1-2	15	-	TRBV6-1	CASSQARGRYYGYTF	TGTGCCAGCTCTCAGGCTCGAGGGCGCTACTATGGCTACACCTTC
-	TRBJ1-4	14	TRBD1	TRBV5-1	CASRPRDRNEKLLF	TGCGCCAGCAGGCCCCGGGACAGAAATGAAAAACTGCTTTTT
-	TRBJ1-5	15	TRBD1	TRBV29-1	CNVPPGQGSNQPQHF	TGCAACGTTCCTCCGGGACAGGGGAGCAATCAGCCCCAGCATTTT
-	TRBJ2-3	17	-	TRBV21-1	CVSSAPLAIPSTDTQYF	TGTGTCAGCAGCGCCCCCTTAGCGATCCCGAGCACAGATACGCAGTATTTT
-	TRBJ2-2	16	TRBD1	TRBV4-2	CASSQETGGLSGEMFF	TGTGCCAGCAGCCAAGAGACAGGGGGCTTGAGCGGGGAGATGTTTTTT
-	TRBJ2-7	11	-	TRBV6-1	CVGCVFYEQYF	TGTGTCGGCTGCGTCTTCTACGAGCAGTACTTC
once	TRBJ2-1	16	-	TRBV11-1	CASSLACRGDYNEQFF	TGTGCCAGCAGCTTAGCCTGCAGGGGGGACTACAACGAGCAGTTCTTC
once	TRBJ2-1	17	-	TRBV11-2	CAGSALTALSSYNEQFF	TGTGCCGGCAGCGCCTTGACAGCGCTTAGCTCATACAATGAGCAGTTCTTC
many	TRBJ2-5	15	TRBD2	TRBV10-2	CASSAGGRQTETQYF	TGCGCCAGCAGTGCGGGCGGGAGGCAAACTGAGACCCAGTACTTC
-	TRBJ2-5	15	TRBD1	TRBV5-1	CASSLGQGGQETQYF	TGCGCCAGCAGCTTGGGACAGGGGGGTCAAGAGACCCAGTACTTC
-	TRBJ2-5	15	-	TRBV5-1	CTSSFGGSGGETQYF	TGCACCAGCAGCTTCGGGGGTTCAGGGGGAGAGACCCAGTACTTC
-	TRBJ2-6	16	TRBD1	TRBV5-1	CTSRPTGGGGANVLTF	TGCACCAGCAGACCAACAGGGGGCGGTGGGGCCAACGTCCTGACTTTC
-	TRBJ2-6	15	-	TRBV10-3	CAISESGRLSNVLTF	TGTGCCATCAGTGAGTCAGGACGCCTCTCCAACGTCCTGACTTTC
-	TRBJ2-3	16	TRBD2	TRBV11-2	CASSLGPREGPDTQYF	TGTGCCAGCAGCTTAGGCCCTCGGGAGGGGCCAGATACGCAGTATTTT
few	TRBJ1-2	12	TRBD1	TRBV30	CAWTPGQGGYTF	TGTGCCTGGACCCCGGGACAGGGAGGCTACACCTTC
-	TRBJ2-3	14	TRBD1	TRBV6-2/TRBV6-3	CASRRTGGTDMQYF	TGTGCCAGTCGCAGAACAGGGGGCACAGATATGCAGTATTTT
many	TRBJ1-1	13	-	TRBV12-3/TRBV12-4	CASSSGHRTEAFF	TGTGCCAGCAGTTCTGGACACCGCACTGAAGCTTTCTTT
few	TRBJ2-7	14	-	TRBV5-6	CASSFYRNPYEQYF	TGTGCCAGCAGCTTCTACAGAAACCCCTACGAGCAGTACTTC
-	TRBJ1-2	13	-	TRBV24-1	CATSDFALGGYTF	TGTGCCACCAGTGATTTTGCTCTAGGTGGCTACACCTTC
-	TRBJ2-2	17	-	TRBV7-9	CASSLAQTRANTGGLFF	TGTGCCAGCAGCTTAGCGCAGACTAGAGCGAACACCGGGGGGCTGTTTTTT
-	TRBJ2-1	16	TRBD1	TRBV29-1	CSGALPTGGFYNEQFF	TGCAGCGGCGCCCTGCCGACAGGGGGTTTCTACAATGAGCAGTTCTTC
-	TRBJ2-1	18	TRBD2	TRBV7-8	CASSLGRPSGRIYNEQFF	TGTGCCAGCAGCTTAGGTCGGCCTAGCGGGAGGATCTACAATGAGCAGTTCTTC
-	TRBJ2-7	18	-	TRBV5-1	CASNLFGTTSRSAYEQYF	TGCGCCAGCAACTTGTTCGGAACAACTAGCCGGAGCGCCTACGAGCAGTACTTC
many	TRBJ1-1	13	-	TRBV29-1	CSVELSQGSEAFF	TGCAGCGTTGAGTTATCACAGGGATCTGAAGCTTTCTTT
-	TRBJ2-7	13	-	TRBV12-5	CVSGNRVAGKQYF	TGTGTTAGTGGCAACCGGGTGGCGGGGAAGCAGTACTTC
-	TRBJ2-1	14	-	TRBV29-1	CSGKGDPTYSEQFF	TGCAGCGGGAAGGGCGACCCCACCTACAGTGAGCAGTTCTTC
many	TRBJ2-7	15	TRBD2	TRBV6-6	CASSQPLTSGREQYF	TGTGCCAGCAGTCAACCCCTGACTAGCGGGAGAGAGCAGTACTTC
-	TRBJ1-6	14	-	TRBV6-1	CASTRTGRDSPLHF	TGTGCCAGCACCCGGACGGGAAGGGATTCACCCCTCCACTTT
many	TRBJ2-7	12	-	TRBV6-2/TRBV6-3	CASRTSTGQQYF	TGTGCCAGCAGGACTTCGACCGGCCAGCAGTACTTC